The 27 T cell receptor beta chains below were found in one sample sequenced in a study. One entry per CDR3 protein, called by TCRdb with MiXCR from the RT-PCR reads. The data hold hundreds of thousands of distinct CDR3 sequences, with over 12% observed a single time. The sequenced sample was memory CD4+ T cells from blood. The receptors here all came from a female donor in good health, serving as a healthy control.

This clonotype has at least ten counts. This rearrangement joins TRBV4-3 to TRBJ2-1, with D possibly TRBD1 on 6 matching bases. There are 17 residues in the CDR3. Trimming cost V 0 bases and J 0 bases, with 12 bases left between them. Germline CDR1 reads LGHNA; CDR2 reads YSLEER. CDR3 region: CASSQDGGLNSYNEQFF. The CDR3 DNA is TGCGCCAGCAGCCAAGATGGGGGCTTAAACTCCTACAATGAGCAGTTCTTC.

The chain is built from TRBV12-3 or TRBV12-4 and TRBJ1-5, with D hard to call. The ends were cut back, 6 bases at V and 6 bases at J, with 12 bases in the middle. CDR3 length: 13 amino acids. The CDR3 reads CASSSQSGQPQHF. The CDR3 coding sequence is TGTGCCAGCAGCTCCCAGTCTGGTCAGCCCCAGCATTTT.

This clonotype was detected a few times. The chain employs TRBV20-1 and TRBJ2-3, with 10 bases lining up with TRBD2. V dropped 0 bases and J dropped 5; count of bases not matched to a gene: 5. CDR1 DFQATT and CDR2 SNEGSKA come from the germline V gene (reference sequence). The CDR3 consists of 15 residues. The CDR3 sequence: CSARDLLAGLDTQYF. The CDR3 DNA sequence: TGCAGTGCTAGAGATTTACTAGCGGGACTAGATACGCAGTATTTT.

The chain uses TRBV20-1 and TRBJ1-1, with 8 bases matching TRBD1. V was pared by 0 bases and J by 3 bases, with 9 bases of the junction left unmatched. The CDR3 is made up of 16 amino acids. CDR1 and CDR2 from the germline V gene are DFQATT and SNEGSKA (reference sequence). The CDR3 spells CSAREAEDRADTEAFF. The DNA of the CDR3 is TGCAGTGCTAGAGAAGCCGAGGACAGGGCAGACACTGAAGCTTTCTTT.

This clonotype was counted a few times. The CDR3 DNA is TGTGCCAGCAGCCTAGAGCCACTGGGTTTGGGGGCCAACGTCCTGACTTTC. Translated, it gives CASSLEPLGLGANVLTF. V is TRBV7-6 and J is TRBJ2-6, with unresolved D. Trimming stripped 5 bases from V and 4 bases from J, with 18 bases between. CDR1 is SGHVS and CDR2 is FNYEAQ in the germline V gene. The CDR3 extends over 17 amino acids.

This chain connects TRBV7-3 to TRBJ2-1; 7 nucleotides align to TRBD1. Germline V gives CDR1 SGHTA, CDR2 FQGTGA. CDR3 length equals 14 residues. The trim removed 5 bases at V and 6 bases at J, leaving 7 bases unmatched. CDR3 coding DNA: TGTGCCAGCAGCCCACAACAGGGGACCAATGAGCAGTTCTTC. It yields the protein CASSPQQGTNEQFF.

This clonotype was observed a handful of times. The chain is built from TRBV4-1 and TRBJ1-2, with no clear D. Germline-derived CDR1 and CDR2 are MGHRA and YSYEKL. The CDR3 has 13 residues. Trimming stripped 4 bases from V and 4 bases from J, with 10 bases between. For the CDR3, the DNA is TGCGCCAGCAGCCGCTCCGGAGCCTATGGCTACACCTTC. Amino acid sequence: CASSRSGAYGYTF.

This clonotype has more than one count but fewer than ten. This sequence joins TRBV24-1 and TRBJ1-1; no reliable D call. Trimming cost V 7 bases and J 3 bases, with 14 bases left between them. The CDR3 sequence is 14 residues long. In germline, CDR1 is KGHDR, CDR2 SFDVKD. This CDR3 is CATRTSESDTEAFF. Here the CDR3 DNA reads TGTGCCACCAGGACTTCGGAAAGCGACACTGAAGCTTTCTTT.

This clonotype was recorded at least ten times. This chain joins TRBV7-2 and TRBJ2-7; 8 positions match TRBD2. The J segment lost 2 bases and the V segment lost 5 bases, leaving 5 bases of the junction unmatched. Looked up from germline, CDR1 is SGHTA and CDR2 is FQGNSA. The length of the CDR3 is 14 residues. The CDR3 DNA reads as TGTGCCAGCAGCACAGGACTAGCTCCCTACGAGCAGTACTTC. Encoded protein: CASSTGLAPYEQYF.

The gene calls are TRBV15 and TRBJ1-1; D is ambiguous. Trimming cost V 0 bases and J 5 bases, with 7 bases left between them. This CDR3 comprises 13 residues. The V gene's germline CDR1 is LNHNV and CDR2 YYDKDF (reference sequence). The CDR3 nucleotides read TGTGCCACCAGCAGAGAGCGTGGGACTGAAGCTTTCTTT. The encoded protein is CATSRERGTEAFF.

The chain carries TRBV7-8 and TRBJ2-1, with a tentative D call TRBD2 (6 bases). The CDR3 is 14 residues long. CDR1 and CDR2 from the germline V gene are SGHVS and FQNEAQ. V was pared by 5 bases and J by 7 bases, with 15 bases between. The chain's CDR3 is CASSQIRGSNEQFF. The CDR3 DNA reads TGTGCCAGCAGCCAAATCCGGGGGTCAAATGAGCAGTTCTTC.

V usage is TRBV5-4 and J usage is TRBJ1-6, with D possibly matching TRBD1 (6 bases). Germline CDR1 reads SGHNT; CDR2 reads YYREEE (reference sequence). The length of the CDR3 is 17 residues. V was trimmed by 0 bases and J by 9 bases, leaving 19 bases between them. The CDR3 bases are TGTGCCAGCAGCTTGGCATCAGGGGATAGAGGGGCTTCACCCCTCCACTTT. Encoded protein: CASSLASGDRGASPLHF.

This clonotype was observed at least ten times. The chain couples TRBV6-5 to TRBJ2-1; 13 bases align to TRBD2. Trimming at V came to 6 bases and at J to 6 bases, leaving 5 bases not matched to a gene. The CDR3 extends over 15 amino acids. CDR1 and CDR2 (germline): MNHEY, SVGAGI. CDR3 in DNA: TGTGCCAGCAGATGGACTAGCGGGAGTAGCAATGAGCAGTTCTTC. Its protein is CASRWTSGSSNEQFF.

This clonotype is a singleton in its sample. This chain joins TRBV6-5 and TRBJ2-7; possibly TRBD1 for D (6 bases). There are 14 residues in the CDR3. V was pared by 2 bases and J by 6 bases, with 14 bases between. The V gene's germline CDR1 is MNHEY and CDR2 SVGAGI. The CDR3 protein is CASSYARGLVEQYF. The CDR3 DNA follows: TGTGCCAGCAGTTACGCCAGGGGTTTGGTCGAGCAGTACTTC.

This CDR3 is CASSEGLAYSGNTIYF. DNA of the CDR3: TGTGCCAGCAGTGAGGGGCTGGCTTACTCTGGAAACACCATATATTTT. This chain connects TRBV2 to TRBJ1-3; the D gene is possibly TRBD1 (5 bases). Germline V CDR1 and CDR2: SNHLY, FYNNEI. V shed 3 bases and J shed 0 bases, with 12 bases lying between them. The CDR3 contains 16 residues.

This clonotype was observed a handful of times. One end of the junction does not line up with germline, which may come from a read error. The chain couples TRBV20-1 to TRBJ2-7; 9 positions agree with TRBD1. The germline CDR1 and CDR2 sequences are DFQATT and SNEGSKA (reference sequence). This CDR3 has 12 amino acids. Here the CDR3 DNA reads TGCAGTGCTTCCCGAACAGGGGGCTGGAGATCATTC. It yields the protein CSASRTGGWRSF.

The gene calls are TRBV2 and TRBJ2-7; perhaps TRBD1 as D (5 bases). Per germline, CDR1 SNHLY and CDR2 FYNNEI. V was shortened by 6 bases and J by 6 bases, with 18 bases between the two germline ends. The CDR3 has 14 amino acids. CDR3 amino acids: CASRPGPGVVEQYF. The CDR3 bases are TGTGCCAGCAGGCCAGGGCCTGGGGTAGTCGAGCAGTACTTC.

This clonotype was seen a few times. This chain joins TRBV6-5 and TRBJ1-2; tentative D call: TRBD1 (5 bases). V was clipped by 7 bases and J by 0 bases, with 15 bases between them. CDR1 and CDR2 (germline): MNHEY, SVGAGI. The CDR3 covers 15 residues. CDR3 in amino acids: CASKEGPISNYGYTF. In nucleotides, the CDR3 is TGTGCCAGCAAGGAGGGGCCTATTTCTAACTATGGCTACACCTTC.

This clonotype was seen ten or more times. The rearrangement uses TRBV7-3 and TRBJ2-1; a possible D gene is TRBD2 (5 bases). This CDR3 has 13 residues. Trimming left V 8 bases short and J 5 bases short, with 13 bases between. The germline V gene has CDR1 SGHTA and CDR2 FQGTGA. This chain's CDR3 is CASGFSENNEQFF. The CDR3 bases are TGTGCCAGCGGATTTAGCGAGAACAATGAGCAGTTCTTC. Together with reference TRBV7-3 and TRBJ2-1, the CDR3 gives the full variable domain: GAGVSQTPSNKVTEKGKYVELRCDPISGHTALYWYRQSLGQGPEFLIYFQGTGAADDSGLPNDRFFAVRPEGSVSTLKIQRTERGDSAVYLCASGFSENNEQFFGPGTRLTVL.

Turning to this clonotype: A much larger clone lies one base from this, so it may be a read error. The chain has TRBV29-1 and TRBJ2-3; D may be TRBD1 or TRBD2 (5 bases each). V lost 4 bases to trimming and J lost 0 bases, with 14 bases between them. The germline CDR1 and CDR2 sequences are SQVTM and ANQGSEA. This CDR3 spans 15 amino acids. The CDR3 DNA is TGCAGCGTTGTAGGTAGAGGGGTGAGCACAGATACGCAGTATTTT. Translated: CSVVGRGVSTDTQYF.

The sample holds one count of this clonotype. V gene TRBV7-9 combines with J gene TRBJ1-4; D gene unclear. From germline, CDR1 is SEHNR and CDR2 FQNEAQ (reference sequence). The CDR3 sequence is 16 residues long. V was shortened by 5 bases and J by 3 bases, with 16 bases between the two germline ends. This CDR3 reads CASSPQRGLSNEKLFF. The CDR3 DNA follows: TGTGCCAGCAGCCCCCAGCGGGGTCTGTCTAATGAAAAACTGTTTTTT.

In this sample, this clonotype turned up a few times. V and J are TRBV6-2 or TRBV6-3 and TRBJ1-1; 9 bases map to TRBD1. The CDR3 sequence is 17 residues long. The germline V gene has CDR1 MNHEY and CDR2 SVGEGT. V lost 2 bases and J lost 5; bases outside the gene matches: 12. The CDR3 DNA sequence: TGTGCCAGCAGTTACGCCGGGACAGGGCGGAGTGAGACTGAAGCTTTCTTT. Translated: CASSYAGTGRSETEAFF.

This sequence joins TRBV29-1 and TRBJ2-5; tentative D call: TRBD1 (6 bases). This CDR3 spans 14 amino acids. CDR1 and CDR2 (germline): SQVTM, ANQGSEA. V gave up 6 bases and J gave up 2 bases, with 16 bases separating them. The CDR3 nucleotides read TGCAGCGTAACCGGGACACCGGGGCAAGAGACCCAGTACTTC. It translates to CSVTGTPGQETQYF.

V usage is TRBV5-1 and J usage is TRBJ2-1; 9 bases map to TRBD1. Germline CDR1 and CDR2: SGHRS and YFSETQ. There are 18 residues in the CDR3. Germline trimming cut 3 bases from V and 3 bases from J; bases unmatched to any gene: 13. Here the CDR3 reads CASSSTSQGAYGYNEQFF. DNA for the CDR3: TGCGCCAGCAGCTCCACCTCACAGGGGGCTTATGGCTACAATGAGCAGTTCTTC.

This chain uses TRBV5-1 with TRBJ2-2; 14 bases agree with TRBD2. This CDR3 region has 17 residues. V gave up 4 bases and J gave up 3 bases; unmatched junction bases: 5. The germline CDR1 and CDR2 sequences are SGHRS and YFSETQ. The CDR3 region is CASSRMGLAGDTGELFF. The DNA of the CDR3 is TGCGCCAGCAGCCGGATGGGACTAGCGGGGGACACCGGGGAGCTGTTTTTT.

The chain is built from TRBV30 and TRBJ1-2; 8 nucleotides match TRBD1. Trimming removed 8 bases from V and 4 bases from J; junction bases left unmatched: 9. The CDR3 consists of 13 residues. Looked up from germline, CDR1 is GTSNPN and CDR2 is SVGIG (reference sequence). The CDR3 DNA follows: TGTGCCCGGACAGGGCGGTTTACCTATGGCTACACCTTC. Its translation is CARTGRFTYGYTF.

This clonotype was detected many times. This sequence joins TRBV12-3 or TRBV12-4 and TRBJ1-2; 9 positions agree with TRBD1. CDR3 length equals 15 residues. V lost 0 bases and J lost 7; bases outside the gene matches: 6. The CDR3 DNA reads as TGTGCCAGCAGTTTAGCCGGGACAGGGAGAGTTGGCTACACCTTC. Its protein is CASSLAGTGRVGYTF.